The entry below describes one T cell receptor (beta chain). Its antigen is undetermined. This sample stems from a study of PD-1 blockade in classical Hodgkin lymphoma. The J segment lost 1 base and the V segment lost 4 bases, leaving 5 bases of the junction unmatched. Germline CDR1 SGHDT, CDR2 YYEEEE. This CDR3 has 16 amino acids. General study results and limits: Exclusion was the outcome for patients who began nivolumab under 1 year after ASCT. Patients newly diagnosed and complete responders had comparable baseline diversity. Although disease activity or prior therapy may be involved, causes of the repertoire differences remain undefined. In CD4+ cells, TCR diversity went up significantly by C4D1, but in CD8+ cells it did not.

Indicated time point: cycle 4 day 1 (C4D1), after more than five weeks of nivolumab. Every patient experienced relapse after autologous stem cell transplantation, and brentuximab vedotin exposure varied. Clones were sequenced by immunoSEQ multiplex PCR, and TCRdb holds only the in-frame ones, with some missing. The sample comprises 110,000 or so clones, approximately 90% of which are singletons, and roughly 19% rests with the top ten. The specimen was peripheral blood mononuclear cells (PBMCs), collected before the fourth cycle of nivolumab. The chain joins TRBV5-6 to TRBJ2-6; 7 nucleotides align to TRBD2. The origin of this receptor is a human donor with classical Hodgkin lymphoma. In DNA form, the CDR3 reads TGTGCCAGCAGCCTCTGGGGAGGGTCTGGGGCCAACGTCCTGACTTTC. This sequence encodes CASSLWGGSGANVLTF.